This T cell receptor beta chain was identified during a study of shared clonotypes between healthy human individuals. Overall study: Every donor yielded three CD4 naive, three CD4 memory, two CD8 naive and one CD8 memory plate. Study results and limitations: Naive subsets usually exceeded memory subsets in estimated richness.

The repertoire was sequenced with immunoSEQ multiplex PCR; TCRdb's copy has only in-frame clones and lacks some. The sample includes around 2.1 million clones, roughly 91% of them seen just once. This clone was seen a handful of times. What it recognizes is unknown. Other nucleotide sequences in the sample specify the same CDR3. Terminally differentiated effector memory CD45RA+ cells were left out of the naive CD8 fraction, which was CD45RO-negative and positively selected for CCR7. Each donor was a Caucasian adult residing in Nashville, Tennessee. The CDR3 loop spans 14 amino acids. Germline CDR1 LNHDA, CDR2 SQIVND (reference sequence). With 3 bases removed from V and 0 bases from J, the gap between germline ends came to 8 bases.

Sequenced sample: naive CD8+ T cells from PBMCs. The sequence derives from a man aged 18 to 30 in good health. Some clones in this sample may be carry-over from other donors' samples. V is TRBV19 and J is TRBJ1-1; a possible D gene is TRBD1 (6 bases). The DNA of the CDR3 is TGTGCCAGTAGTATGGACAGCCTGAACACTGAAGCTTTCTTT. The encoded protein is CASSMDSLNTEAFF.